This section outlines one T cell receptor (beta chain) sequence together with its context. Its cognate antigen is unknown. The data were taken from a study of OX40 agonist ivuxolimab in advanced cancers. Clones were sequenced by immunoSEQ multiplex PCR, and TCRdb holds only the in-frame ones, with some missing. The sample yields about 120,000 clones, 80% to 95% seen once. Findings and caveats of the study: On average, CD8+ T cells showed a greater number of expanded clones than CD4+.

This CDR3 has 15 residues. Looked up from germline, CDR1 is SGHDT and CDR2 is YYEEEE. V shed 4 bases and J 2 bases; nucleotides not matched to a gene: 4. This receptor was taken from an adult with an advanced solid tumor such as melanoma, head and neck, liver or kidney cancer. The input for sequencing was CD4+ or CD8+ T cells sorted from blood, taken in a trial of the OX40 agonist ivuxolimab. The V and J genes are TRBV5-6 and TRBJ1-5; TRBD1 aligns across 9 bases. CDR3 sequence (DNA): TGTGCCAGCAGCGACAGGGGGAAGGGCAATCAGCCCCAGCATTTT. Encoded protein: CASSDRGKGNQPQHF.